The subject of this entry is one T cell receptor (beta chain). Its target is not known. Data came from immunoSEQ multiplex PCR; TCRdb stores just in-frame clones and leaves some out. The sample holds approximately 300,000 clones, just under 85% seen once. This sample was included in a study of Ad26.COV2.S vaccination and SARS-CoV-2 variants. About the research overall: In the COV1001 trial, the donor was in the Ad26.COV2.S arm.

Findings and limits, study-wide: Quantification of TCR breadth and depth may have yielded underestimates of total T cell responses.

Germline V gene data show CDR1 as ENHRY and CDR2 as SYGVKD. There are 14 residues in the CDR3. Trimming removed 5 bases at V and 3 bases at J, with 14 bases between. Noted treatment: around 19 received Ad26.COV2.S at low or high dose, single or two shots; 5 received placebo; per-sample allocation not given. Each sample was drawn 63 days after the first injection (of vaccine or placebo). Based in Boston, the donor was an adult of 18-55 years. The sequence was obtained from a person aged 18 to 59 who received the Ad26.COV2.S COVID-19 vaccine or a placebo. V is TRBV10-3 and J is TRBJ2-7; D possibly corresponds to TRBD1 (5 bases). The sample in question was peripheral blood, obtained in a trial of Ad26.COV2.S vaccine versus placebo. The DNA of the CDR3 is TGTGCCATCAGTCCCGGACAATCCCTCTACGAGCAGTACTTC. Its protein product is CAISPGQSLYEQYF.